These T cell receptor beta chains were read from a single sample in a study of blood T cell repertoires in COVID-19. Profiled with immunoSEQ multiplex PCR; TCRdb holds only in-frame clones, not every one. This sample has a few hundred thousand clones, with about 90% found just once. The sample taken for sequencing was PBMCs or T cells enriched from blood (not recorded which). Receptors were obtained from a woman in her twenties or thirties who had recovered from COVID-19. Each CDR3 is given with its conserved first and last residue.

v_call,cdr3_aa
TRBV7-2,CATRSGGNEQFF
TRBV18,CASGPGQEQETQYF
TRBV5-8,CASRSTYNSPLHF
TRBV15,CATSVTGRELYGYTF
TRBV27,CASSSRDRGNIQYF
TRBV19,CASSIVPDQPQHF
TRBV10-3,CAHSGTVHSGNTIYF
TRBV27,CASRRTENNSPLHF
TRBV28,CASRVALGEKLFF
TRBV3-1/TRBV3-2,CATARGGNEQFF
TRBV19,CASSIPGHSYEQYF
TRBV5-1,CASSAVASSYNSPLHF
TRBV14,CASSQRGWVGELFF
TRBV7-8,CASSLGDSAFNYGYTF
TRBV18,CASSSDQGAAGKLFF
TRBV28,CASSRRGATGNTIYF
TRBV6-2/TRBV6-3,CASSYEYPNYGYTF
TRBV5-1,CASSSDDEVAFF